This TCR beta chain was identified during a study of identical twins. Study-wide results and caveats: Twins shared beta out-of-frame sequences in excess, but this excess was weaker.

TCRdb fed the 5' RACE reads into MiXCR, producing one record per CDR3 protein. The repertoire holds 550,000 to 700,000 distinct CDR3 sequences, 21% seen once, with around 4.4% in the top ten. The CDR3 is 15 amino acids. With V trimmed by 5 bases and J by 4 bases, 4 bases remained unmatched. Germline V gene data show CDR1 as SGHVS and CDR2 as FQNEAQ. This clonotype was found once. Its antigen is unidentified. This sample also appeared in a second study, on T cells expressing NK-cell markers. Per that study: The authors derived TCR beta repertoires from sorted CD3+CD56+NKG2C+, CD3+CD56+NKG2C- and CD3+CD56-NKG2C+ T cells.

The receptor was isolated from a young woman in good health. J is TRBJ2-3 and V is TRBV7-8; 12 bases are shared with TRBD2. Sequencing was carried out using PBMCs. CDR3 region: CASSQLAGGADTQYF. The CDR3 DNA reads TGTGCCAGCAGCCAACTAGCGGGGGGAGCAGATACGCAGTATTTT.